This record looks at one T cell receptor beta chain sequence and its context. Its antigen remains unknown. The data belong to a study of CD8+ T cells in alopecia areata. Sequencing relied on a cDNA template that was reverse transcribed from extracted RNA. Profiling relied on immunoSEQ multiplex PCR, and the TCRdb table lists in-frame clones only, not all of them. The data hold tens of thousands of clones, with roughly 47% observed a single time. Points from the study as a whole: It was lesional scalp, especially alopecia totalis/universalis, that showed higher clonality than normal scalp. Resident alphabeta T cells of normal skin are also sequenced in scalp samples.

Individuals with alopecia areata gave both lesional scalp punch biopsies and peripheral blood for collection. Sequenced: NKG2D-high CD8+ T cells sorted from blood. This receptor was taken from a human donor with alopecia areata.

CDR3 coding DNA: TGCAGCGTTGAACCCAGCGGGAGGGCCTACAATGAGCAGTTCTTC. Its translation: CSVEPSGRAYNEQFF. J is TRBJ2-1 and V is TRBV29-1; 10 bases agree with TRBD2. Germline trimming cut 2 bases from V and 2 bases from J; bases unmatched to any gene: 3. CDR1 SQVTM and CDR2 ANQGSEA come from the germline V gene. CDR3 size: 15 residues.